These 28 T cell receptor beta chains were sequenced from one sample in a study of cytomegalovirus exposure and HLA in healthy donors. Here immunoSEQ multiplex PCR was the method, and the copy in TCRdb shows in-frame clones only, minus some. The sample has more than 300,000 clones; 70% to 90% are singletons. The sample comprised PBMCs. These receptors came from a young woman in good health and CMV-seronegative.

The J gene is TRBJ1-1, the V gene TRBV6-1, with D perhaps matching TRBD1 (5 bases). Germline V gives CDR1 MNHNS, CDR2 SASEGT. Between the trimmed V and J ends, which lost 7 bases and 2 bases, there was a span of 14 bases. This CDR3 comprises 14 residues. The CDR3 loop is CASTGRVSNTEAFF. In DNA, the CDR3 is TGTGCCAGCACGGGCAGGGTGTCTAACACTGAAGCTTTCTTT.

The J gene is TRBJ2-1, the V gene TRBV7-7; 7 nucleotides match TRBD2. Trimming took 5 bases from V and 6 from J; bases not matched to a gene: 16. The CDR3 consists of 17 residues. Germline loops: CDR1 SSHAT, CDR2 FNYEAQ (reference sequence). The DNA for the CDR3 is TGTGCCAGCAGCCCGCTCGGGAGCCGGGGGGTAGGCAATGAGCAGTTCTTC. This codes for CASSPLGSRGVGNEQFF. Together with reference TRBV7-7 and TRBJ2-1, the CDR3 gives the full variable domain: GAGVSQSPRYKVTKRGQDVTLRCDPISSHATLYWYQQALGQGPEFLTYFNYEAQPDKSGLPSDRFSAERPEGSISTLTIQRTEQRDSAMYRCASSPLGSRGVGNEQFFGPGTRLTVL.

CDR3 sequence: CASSLPLREEQYF. DNA of the CDR3: TGTGCCAGCAGCTTGCCCCTCAGGGAAGAGCAGTACTTC. V and J are TRBV13 and TRBJ2-7; possibly TRBD1 for D (5 bases). The CDR3 contains 13 residues. Trimming pared 3 bases from V and 7 bases from J, leaving 13 bases between. The germline CDR1 and CDR2 sequences are PRHDT and FYEKMQ (reference sequence).

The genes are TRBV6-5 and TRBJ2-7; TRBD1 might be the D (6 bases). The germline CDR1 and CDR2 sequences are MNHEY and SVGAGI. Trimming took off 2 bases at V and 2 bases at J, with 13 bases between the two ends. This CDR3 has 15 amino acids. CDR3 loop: CASSYRLGQTYEQYF. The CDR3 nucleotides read TGTGCCAGCAGTTACAGATTAGGACAGACCTACGAGCAGTACTTC.

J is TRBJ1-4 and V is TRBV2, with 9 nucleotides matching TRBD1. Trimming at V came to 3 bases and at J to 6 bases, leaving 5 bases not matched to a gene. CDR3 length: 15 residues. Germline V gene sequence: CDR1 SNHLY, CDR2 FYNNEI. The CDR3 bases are TGTGCCAGCAGTGAGTACAGGGGGCGGCATGAAAAACTGTTTTTT. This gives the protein CASSEYRGRHEKLFF.

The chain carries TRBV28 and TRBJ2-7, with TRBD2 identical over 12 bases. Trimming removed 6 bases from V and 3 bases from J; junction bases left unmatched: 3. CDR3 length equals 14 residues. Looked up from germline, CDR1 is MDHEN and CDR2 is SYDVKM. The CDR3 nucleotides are TGTGCCAGCAGACCGACTAGCGGGAGCTACGAGCAGTACTTC. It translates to CASRPTSGSYEQYF.

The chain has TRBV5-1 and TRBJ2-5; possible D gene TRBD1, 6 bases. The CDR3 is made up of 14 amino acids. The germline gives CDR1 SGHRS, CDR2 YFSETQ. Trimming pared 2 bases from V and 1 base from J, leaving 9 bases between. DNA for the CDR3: TGCGCCAGCAGCTTAGGACAGTCCCAAGAGACCCAGTACTTC. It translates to CASSLGQSQETQYF.

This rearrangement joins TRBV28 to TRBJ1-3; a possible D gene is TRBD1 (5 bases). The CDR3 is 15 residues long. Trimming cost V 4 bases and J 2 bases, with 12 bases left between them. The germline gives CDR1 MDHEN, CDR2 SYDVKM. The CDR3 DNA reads TGTGCCAGCAGTTCGCAGGGTCTTGCTGGAAACACCATATATTTT. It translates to CASSSQGLAGNTIYF.

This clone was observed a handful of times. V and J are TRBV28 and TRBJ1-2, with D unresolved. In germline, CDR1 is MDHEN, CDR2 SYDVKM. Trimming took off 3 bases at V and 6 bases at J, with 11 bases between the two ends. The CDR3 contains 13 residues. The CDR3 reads CASSFGGWDGYTF. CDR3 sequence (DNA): TGTGCCAGCAGTTTCGGAGGGTGGGATGGCTACACCTTC.

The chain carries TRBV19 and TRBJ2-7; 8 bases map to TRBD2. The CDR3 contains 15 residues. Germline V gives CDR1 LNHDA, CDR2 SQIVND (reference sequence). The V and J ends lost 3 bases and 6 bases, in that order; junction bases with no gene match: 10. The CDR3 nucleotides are TGTGCCAGTAGTATCAGCGGGAGCCCCCTAAGCGAGCAGTACTTC. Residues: CASSISGSPLSEQYF.

CDR3 residues: CASGRGGLESDEQYF. CDR3 sequence (DNA): TGTGCCAGCGGGCGCGGGGGTTTAGAGTCGGACGAGCAGTACTTC. The chain has TRBV7-9 and TRBJ2-7, with TRBD2 matching 7 bases. The CDR3 runs to 15 residues. Looked up from germline, CDR1 is SEHNR and CDR2 is FQNEAQ (reference sequence). J was trimmed by 5 bases and V by 8 bases; bases with no gene match: 15. Looking up the rest from reference TRBV7-9 and TRBJ2-7 gives the full variable domain: DTGVSQNPRHKITKRGQNVTFRCDPISEHNRLYWYRQTLGQGPEFLTYFQNEAQLEKSRLLSDRFSAERPKGSFSTLEIQRTEQGDSAMYLCASGRGGLESDEQYFGPGTRLTVT.

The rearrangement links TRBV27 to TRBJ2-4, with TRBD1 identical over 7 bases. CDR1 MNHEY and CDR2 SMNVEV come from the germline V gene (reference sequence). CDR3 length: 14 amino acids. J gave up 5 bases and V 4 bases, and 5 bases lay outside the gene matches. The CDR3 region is CASSSTTGQNIQYF. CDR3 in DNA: TGTGCCAGCAGTTCAACGACAGGGCAAAACATTCAGTACTTC.

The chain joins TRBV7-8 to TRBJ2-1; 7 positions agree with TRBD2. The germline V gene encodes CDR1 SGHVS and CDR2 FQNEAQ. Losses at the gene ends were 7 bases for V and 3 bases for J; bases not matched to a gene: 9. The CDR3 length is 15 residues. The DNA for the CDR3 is TGTGCCAGCAACCCGGCTAGCGGCGTCTACAATGAGCAGTTCTTC. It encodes CASNPASGVYNEQFF. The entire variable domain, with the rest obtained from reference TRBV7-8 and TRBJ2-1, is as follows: GAGVSQSPRYKVAKRGQDVALRCDPISGHVSLFWYQQALGQGPEFLTYFQNEAQLDKSGLPSDRFFAERPEGSVSTLKIQRTQQEDSAVYLCASNPASGVYNEQFFGPGTRLTVL.

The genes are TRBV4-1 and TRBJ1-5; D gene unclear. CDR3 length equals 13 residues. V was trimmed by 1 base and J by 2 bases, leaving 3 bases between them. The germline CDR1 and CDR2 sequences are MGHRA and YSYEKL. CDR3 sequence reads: CASSQVGNQPQHF. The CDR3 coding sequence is TGCGCCAGCAGCCAAGTAGGCAATCAGCCCCAGCATTTT.

The CDR3 reads CASSPSSGSVSYEQYF. The CDR3 region has the DNA TGTGCCAGCAGCCCCTCCTCGGGTAGCGTATCCTACGAGCAGTACTTC. The chain joins TRBV7-9 to TRBJ2-7; a possible D gene is TRBD2 (5 bases). The germline gives CDR1 SEHNR, CDR2 FQNEAQ (reference sequence). V lost 5 bases, J lost 1 base, and 18 bases lay in between. The CDR3 is 16 residues long.

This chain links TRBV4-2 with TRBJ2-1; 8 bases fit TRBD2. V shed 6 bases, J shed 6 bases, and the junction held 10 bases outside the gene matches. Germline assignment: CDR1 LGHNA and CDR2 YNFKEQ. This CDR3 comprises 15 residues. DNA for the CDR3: TGTGCCAGCAGTCTGACTAGCGTGGTTTTCAATGAGCAGTTCTTC. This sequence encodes CASSLTSVVFNEQFF.

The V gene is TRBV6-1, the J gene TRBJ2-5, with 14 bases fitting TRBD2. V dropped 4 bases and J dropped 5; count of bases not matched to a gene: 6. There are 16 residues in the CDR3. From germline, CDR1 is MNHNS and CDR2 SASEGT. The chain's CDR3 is CASSGGTSGGRETQYF. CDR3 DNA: TGTGCCAGCAGTGGCGGGACTAGCGGGGGTAGGGAGACCCAGTACTTC.

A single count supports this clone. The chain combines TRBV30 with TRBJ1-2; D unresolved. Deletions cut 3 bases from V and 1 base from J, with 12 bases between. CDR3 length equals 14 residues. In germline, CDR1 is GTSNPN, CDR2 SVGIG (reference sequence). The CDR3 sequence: CAWRGDGLNYGYTF. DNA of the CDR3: TGTGCCTGGAGGGGAGACGGTCTTAACTATGGCTACACCTTC. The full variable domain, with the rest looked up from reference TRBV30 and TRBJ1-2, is SQTIHQWPATLVQPVGSPLSLECTVEGTSNPNLYWYRQAAGRGLQLLFYSVGIGQISSEVPQNLSASRPQDRQFILSSKKLLLSDSGFYLCAWRGDGLNYGYTFGSGTRLTVV.

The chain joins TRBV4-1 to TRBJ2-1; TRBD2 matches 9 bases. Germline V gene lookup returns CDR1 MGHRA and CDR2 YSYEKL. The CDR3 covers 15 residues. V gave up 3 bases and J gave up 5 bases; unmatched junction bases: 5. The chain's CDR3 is CASSQVAGADNEQFF. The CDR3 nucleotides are TGCGCCAGCAGCCAGGTAGCGGGAGCCGACAATGAGCAGTTCTTC.

CDR3 sequence reads: CASRWEGQGAVGPYEQYF. Written as DNA, the CDR3 is TGTGCCAGCCGTTGGGAGGGGCAGGGGGCAGTCGGGCCCTACGAGCAGTACTTC. This chain connects TRBV27 to TRBJ2-7, with D maybe TRBD1 (8 bases). Germline V lookup: CDR1 MNHEY, CDR2 SMNVEV (reference sequence). The V gene lost 8 bases and the J gene lost 2 bases, with 28 bases spanning the gap. The CDR3 extends over 18 amino acids.

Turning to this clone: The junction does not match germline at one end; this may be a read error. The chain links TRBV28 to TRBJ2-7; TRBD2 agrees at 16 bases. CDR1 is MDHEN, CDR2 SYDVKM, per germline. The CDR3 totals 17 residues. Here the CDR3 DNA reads TGTGCCAACAGTTCTCCGGGACTAGCGGGGGGGATTTACGAGCAGTACTTC. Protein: CANSSPGLAGGIYEQYF.

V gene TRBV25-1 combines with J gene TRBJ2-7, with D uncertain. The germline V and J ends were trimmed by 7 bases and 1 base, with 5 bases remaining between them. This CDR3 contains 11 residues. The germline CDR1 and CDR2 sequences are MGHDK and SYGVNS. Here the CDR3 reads CASTHSYEQYF. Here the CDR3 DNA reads TGTGCCAGCACCCATTCCTACGAGCAGTACTTC.

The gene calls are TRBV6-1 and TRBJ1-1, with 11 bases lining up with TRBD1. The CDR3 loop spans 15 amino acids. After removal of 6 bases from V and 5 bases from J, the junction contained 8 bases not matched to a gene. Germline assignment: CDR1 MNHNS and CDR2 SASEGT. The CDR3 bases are TGTGCCAGCAGGGGGACAGGGGGTGAGGGAACTGAAGCTTTCTTT. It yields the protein CASRGTGGEGTEAFF.

The DNA of the CDR3 is TGTGCCAGCAGTGAAGAAACAGGCTCCTACAATGAGCAGTTCTTC. This translates into CASSEETGSYNEQFF. The chain links TRBV6-1 to TRBJ2-1; perhaps TRBD1 as D (5 bases). The CDR3 totals 15 residues. Germline V gene sequence: CDR1 MNHNS, CDR2 SASEGT. V was clipped by 1 base and J by 0 bases, with 7 bases between them.

CDR3 residues: CASSAGLITETQYF. The CDR3, as DNA: TGTGCCAGCAGCGCTGGACTAATTACCGAGACCCAGTACTTC. This chain links TRBV7-2 with TRBJ2-5, with a tentative D call TRBD2 (6 bases). This CDR3 spans 14 amino acids. CDR1 is SGHTA and CDR2 is FQGNSA in the germline V gene. Deletions cut 5 bases from V and 5 bases from J, with 15 bases between.

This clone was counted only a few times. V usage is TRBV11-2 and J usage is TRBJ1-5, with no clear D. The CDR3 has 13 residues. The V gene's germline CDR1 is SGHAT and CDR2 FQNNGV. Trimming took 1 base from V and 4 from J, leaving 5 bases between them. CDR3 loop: CASSLGQNQPQHF. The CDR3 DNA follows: TGTGCCAGCAGCTTAGGGCAAAATCAGCCCCAGCATTTT.

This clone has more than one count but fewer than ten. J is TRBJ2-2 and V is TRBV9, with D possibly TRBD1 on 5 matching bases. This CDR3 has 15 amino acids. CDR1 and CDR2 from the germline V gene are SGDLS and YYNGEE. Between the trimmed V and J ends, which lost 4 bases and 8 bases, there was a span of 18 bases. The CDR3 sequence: CASSPSTAGAGELFF. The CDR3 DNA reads TGTGCCAGCAGCCCATCGACAGCCGGAGCTGGGGAGCTGTTTTTT.

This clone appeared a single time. The CDR3, as DNA: TGTGCCAGCTCACCAATGGTGGGTCCCCAAGGGGGCGAGCAGTACTTC. This translates into CASSPMVGPQGGEQYF. This chain connects TRBV18 to TRBJ2-7; D may be TRBD1 (6 bases). This CDR3 contains 16 residues. V lost 2 bases to trimming and J lost 6 bases, with 20 bases between them. Looked up from germline, CDR1 is KGHSH and CDR2 is LQKENI. The variable domain in full, completed from reference TRBV18 and TRBJ2-7, reads NAGVMQNPRHLVRRRGQEARLRCSPMKGHSHVYWYRQLPEEGLKFMVYLQKENIIDESGMPKERFSAEFPKEGPSILRIQQVVRGDSAAYFCASSPMVGPQGGEQYFGPGTRLTVT.